The next 19 T cell receptor beta chains were all read from a single sample in a study of control samples from healthy donors and cancer patients. The data were produced by immunoSEQ multiplex PCR, yet TCRdb's version contains in-frame clones alone and is incomplete. Of around 100,000 clones listed, around 90% are singletons. Sequenced material: blood. The receptors come from a human donor in good health. The donor label of this sample is uncertain.

The V gene is TRBV18, the J gene TRBJ1-3; D ambiguous. V was shortened by 4 bases and J by 7 bases, with 20 bases between the two germline ends. Germline assignment: CDR1 KGHSH and CDR2 LQKENI. CDR3 length equals 16 residues. The CDR3 DNA is TGTGCCAGCTCACGTGCCGACATCACACTTAGGAACACCATATATTTT. Residues: CASSRADITLRNTIYF. Looking up the rest from reference TRBV18 and TRBJ1-3 gives the full variable domain: NAGVMQNPRHLVRRRGQEARLRCSPMKGHSHVYWYRQLPEEGLKFMVYLQKENIIDESGMPKERFSAEFPKEGPSILRIQQVVRGDSAAYFCASSRADITLRNTIYFGEGSWLTVV.

This chain links TRBV2 with TRBJ2-7; D unresolved. Germline V gene sequence: CDR1 SNHLY, CDR2 FYNNEI. This CDR3 region has 11 residues. The germline V and J ends were trimmed by 4 bases and 5 bases, with 6 bases remaining between them. The CDR3 is CASSVNHEQYF. The CDR3 region has the DNA TGTGCCAGCAGTGTTAATCACGAGCAGTACTTC. The full variable domain, rest sourced from reference TRBV2 and TRBJ2-7, is EPEVTQTPSHQVTQMGQEVILRCVPISNHLYFYWYRQILGQKVEFLVSFYNNEISEKSEIFDDQFSVERPDGSNFTLKIRSTKLEDSAMYFCASSVNHEQYFGPGTRLTVT.

This chain connects TRBV6-6 to TRBJ2-1, with TRBD2 identical over 9 bases. Germline CDR1 and CDR2: MNHNY and SVGAGI (reference sequence). There are 22 residues in the CDR3. V was clipped by 6 bases and J by 4 bases; unmatched bases: 28. CDR3 loop: CASSWPYAGTSKVRPIYNEQFF. CDR3 bases: TGTGCCAGCAGCTGGCCTTACGCCGGGACTAGCAAGGTTCGACCCATATACAATGAGCAGTTCTTC.

The V and J genes are TRBV7-3 and TRBJ1-6; D uncertain. Between the trimmed V and J ends, which lost 5 bases and 7 bases, there was a span of 6 bases. Germline CDR1 is SGHTA and CDR2 is FQGTGA. This CDR3 is built from 12 residues. The CDR3 sequence is CASSTRNSPLHF. DNA of the CDR3: TGTGCCAGCAGCACCCGGAATTCACCCCTCCACTTT.

The chain couples TRBV19 to TRBJ2-1, with D perhaps matching TRBD2 (7 bases). In germline, CDR1 is LNHDA, CDR2 SQIVND (reference sequence). The CDR3 contains 15 residues. V lost 0 bases and J 7 bases, leaving 13 bases between the germline ends. CDR3 amino acids: CASSIDGGPRNEQFF. The DNA for the CDR3 is TGTGCCAGTAGTATAGACGGGGGGCCCAGGAATGAGCAGTTCTTC.

The chain uses TRBV14 and TRBJ2-1; tentatively, D is TRBD2 (6 bases). V was trimmed by 4 bases and J by 9 bases, leaving 16 bases between them. Germline V gene lookup returns CDR1 SGHDN and CDR2 FVKESK. CDR3 length: 14 amino acids. The CDR3 spells CASSLSFKGGEQFF. The CDR3 nucleotides are TGTGCCAGCAGCCTGTCATTTAAGGGAGGTGAGCAGTTCTTC.

V usage is TRBV18 and J usage is TRBJ1-3, with D tentatively TRBD1 (5 bases). The CDR3 totals 16 residues. Trimming removed 1 base at V and 4 bases at J, with 14 bases between. Germline CDR1 reads KGHSH; CDR2 reads LQKENI. In DNA form, the CDR3 reads TGTGCCAGCTCACCACGCTCGGACGGGGGAGGAAACACCATATATTTT. Protein sequence: CASSPRSDGGGNTIYF. The full variable domain, in which reference TRBV18 and TRBJ1-3 provide the parts outside the CDR3, is NAGVMQNPRHLVRRRGQEARLRCSPMKGHSHVYWYRQLPEEGLKFMVYLQKENIIDESGMPKERFSAEFPKEGPSILRIQQVVRGDSAAYFCASSPRSDGGGNTIYFGEGSWLTVV.

The chain uses TRBV6-5 and TRBJ1-1; D unresolved. V dropped 6 bases and J dropped 4 bases, with 9 bases sitting between them. The CDR3 totals 12 residues. Germline V gene sequence: CDR1 MNHEY, CDR2 SVGAGI. The CDR3 loop is CASRDPLTEAFF. Written as DNA, the CDR3 is TGTGCCAGCAGGGACCCTCTCACTGAAGCTTTCTTT.

The chain combines TRBV10-3 with TRBJ2-1; no reliable D call. Trimming removed 6 bases from V and 4 bases from J, with 4 bases in between. From germline, CDR1 is ENHRY and CDR2 SYGVKD. This CDR3 has 11 amino acids. Here the CDR3 reads CAIRGYNEQFF. CDR3 sequence (DNA): TGTGCCATCAGGGGATACAATGAGCAGTTCTTC.

The chain employs TRBV18 and TRBJ1-6; D gene uncertain. In germline, CDR1 is KGHSH, CDR2 LQKENI. V lost 2 bases and J lost 7, with 3 bases in between. This CDR3 comprises 12 residues. The CDR3 nucleotides read TGTGCCAGCTCACCAGGGAATTCACCCCTCCACTTT. Its protein product is CASSPGNSPLHF.

V usage is TRBV28 and J usage is TRBJ2-7; 7 bases match TRBD1. The J segment lost 1 base and the V segment lost 6 bases, leaving 9 bases of the junction unmatched. CDR1 and CDR2 from the germline V gene are MDHEN and SYDVKM. This CDR3 spans 15 amino acids. For the CDR3, the DNA is TGTGCCAGCAGAACACCCGGGACAGCTTCCTACGAGCAGTACTTC. Residues: CASRTPGTASYEQYF.

CDR3 coding DNA: TGTGCCAGCAGCTTTCAGACAGGCTTCACCTACGAGCAGTACTTC. Translation: CASSFQTGFTYEQYF. The chain links TRBV5-4 to TRBJ2-7; D possibly corresponds to TRBD1 (6 bases). The V gene's germline CDR1 is SGHNT and CDR2 YYREEE (reference sequence). There are 15 residues in the CDR3. V lost 2 bases to trimming and J lost 2 bases, with 14 bases between them.

J is TRBJ2-5 and V is TRBV5-4; 9 bases are shared with TRBD2. The junction had 3 bases not matched to a gene; V was cut back by 5 bases and J by 4 bases. CDR3 length: 13 amino acids. In germline, CDR1 is SGHNT, CDR2 YYREEE (reference sequence). The CDR3 loop reads CASRIAGVETQYF. The DNA of the CDR3 is TGTGCCAGCAGGATAGCGGGGGTAGAGACCCAGTACTTC.

As for this clone: The sample carries other DNA sequences with the same CDR3. This chain links TRBV12-3 or TRBV12-4 with TRBJ1-2, with D hard to call. Trimming removed 5 bases at V and 4 bases at J, with 11 bases between. The CDR3 has 13 amino acids. Here the CDR3 DNA reads TGTGCCAGCAGTGGGCAGCGAGCCTATGGCTACACCTTC. It codes for CASSGQRAYGYTF.

The chain joins TRBV5-1 to TRBJ1-1; 9 nucleotides line up with TRBD1. This CDR3 has 16 amino acids. Unmatched junction bases numbered 7, after V lost 0 bases and J lost 4 bases. Germline CDR1 SGHRS, CDR2 YFSETQ. Here the CDR3 DNA reads TGCGCCAGCAGCTTGGGAACGGGACAGGGTCCCACTGAAGCTTTCTTT. Its protein is CASSLGTGQGPTEAFF.

The V and J genes are TRBV2 and TRBJ1-5, with a tentative D call TRBD1 (6 bases). V lost 4 bases to trimming and J lost 0 bases, with 10 bases between them. The CDR3 covers 15 residues. Germline CDR1 reads SNHLY; CDR2 reads FYNNEI. CDR3 nucleotides: TGTGCCAGCAGTGTTAGGGGGAATAGCAATCAGCCCCAGCATTTT. This translates into CASSVRGNSNQPQHF.

The CDR3 DNA reads as TGTGCCAGCAGCCACAGGGAAGGGGTTGTCGACGAGCAGTACGTC. This gives the protein CASSHREGVVDEQYV. The gene calls are TRBV11-3 and TRBJ2-7, with D maybe TRBD1 (6 bases). This CDR3 region has 15 residues. V gave up 5 bases and J gave up 5 bases, with 19 bases separating them. Germline CDR1 SGHNT, CDR2 YENEEA.

The V and J genes are TRBV4-2 and TRBJ2-5; the match to TRBD2 covers 10 bases. The germline V gene encodes CDR1 LGHNA and CDR2 YNFKEQ. Trimming at V came to 0 bases and at J to 1 base, leaving 11 bases not matched to a gene. The CDR3 is 19 residues long. The CDR3 sequence: CASSQDLGLAGGPQETQYF. CDR3 DNA sequence: TGTGCCAGCAGCCAAGATTTGGGGTTAGCGGGGGGCCCCCAAGAGACCCAGTACTTC.

This clone was recorded only once. This chain connects TRBV10-3 to TRBJ2-3; D is perhaps TRBD2 (6 bases). Trimming pared 2 bases from V and 0 bases from J, leaving 9 bases between. CDR3 length: 15 residues. In germline, CDR1 is ENHRY, CDR2 SYGVKD. The CDR3 sequence is CAISEPGESTDTQYF. In DNA form, the CDR3 reads TGTGCCATCAGTGAGCCGGGGGAGAGCACAGATACGCAGTATTTT.